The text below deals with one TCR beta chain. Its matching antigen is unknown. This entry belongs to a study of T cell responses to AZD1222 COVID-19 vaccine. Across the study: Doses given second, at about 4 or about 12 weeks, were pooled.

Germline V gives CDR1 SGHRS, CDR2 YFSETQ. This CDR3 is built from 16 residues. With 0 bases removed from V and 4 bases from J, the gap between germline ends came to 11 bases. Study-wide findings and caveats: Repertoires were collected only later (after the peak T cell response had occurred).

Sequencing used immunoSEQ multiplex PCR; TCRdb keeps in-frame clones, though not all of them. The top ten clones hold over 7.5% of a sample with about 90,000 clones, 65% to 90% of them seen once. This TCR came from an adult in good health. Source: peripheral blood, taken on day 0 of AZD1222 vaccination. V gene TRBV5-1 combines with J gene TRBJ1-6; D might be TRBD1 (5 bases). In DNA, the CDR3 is TGCGCCAGCAGCTTGGAAGGGGTCGGGTATAATTCACCCCTCCACTTT. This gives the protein CASSLEGVGYNSPLHF.